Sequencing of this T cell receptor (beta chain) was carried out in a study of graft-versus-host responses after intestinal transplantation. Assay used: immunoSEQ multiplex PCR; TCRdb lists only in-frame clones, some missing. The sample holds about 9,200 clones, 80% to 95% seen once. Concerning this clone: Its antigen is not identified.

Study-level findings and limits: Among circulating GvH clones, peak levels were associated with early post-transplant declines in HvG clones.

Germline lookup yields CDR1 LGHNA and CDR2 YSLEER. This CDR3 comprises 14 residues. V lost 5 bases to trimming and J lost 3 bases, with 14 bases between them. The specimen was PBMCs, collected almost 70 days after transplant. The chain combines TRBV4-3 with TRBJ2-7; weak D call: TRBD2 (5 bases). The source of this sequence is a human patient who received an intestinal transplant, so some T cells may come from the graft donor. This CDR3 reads CASSLLHGIYEQYF. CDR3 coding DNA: TGCGCCAGCAGCTTATTACACGGGATCTACGAGCAGTACTTC.